Listed below are T cell receptor beta chains from one sample, sequenced in a study of read filtering for tumor transcriptome and immune sequencing. TCRdb called the reads again in MiXCR, with one record for every CDR3 protein. The sample lists about 46,000 distinct CDR3 sequences, less than 20% occurring once. Sequencing input: a population of CD138-negative cells sorted from bone marrow. These TCRs come from a donor at least 40 years old with multiple myeloma. Both conserved end residues are part of each CDR3. Each record gives: V gene, J gene, clone size, D gene, CDR3 protein, CDR3 DNA. The D gene is left open where the match is weak. Only part of the rows carry a size: once, few, many, or a class if the clone is expanded.

v_gene: TRBV20-1
j_gene: TRBJ2-6
abundance: many
d_gene: .
CDR3aa: CSASFSSGANVLTF
CDR3nt: TGCAGTGCTAGTTTCAGCTCTGGGGCCAACGTCCTGACTTTC

v_gene: TRBV6-6
j_gene: TRBJ2-7
abundance: many
d_gene: .
CDR3aa: CATGEGFLYEQYF
CDR3nt: TGTGCCACCGGGGAAGGGTTTTTGTACGAGCAGTACTTC

v_gene: TRBV29-1
j_gene: TRBJ1-2
abundance: .
d_gene: .
CDR3aa: CSVDGRYGYTF
CDR3nt: TGCAGCGTAGATGGACGATATGGCTACACCTTC

v_gene: TRBV6-5
j_gene: TRBJ2-2
abundance: many
d_gene: .
CDR3aa: CASTGRTTLNTGELFF
CDR3nt: TGTGCCAGCACAGGGAGGACAACCCTTAACACCGGGGAGCTGTTTTTT

v_gene: TRBV28
j_gene: TRBJ2-1
abundance: many
d_gene: TRBD2
CDR3aa: CASSVLAGYNEQFF
CDR3nt: TGTGCCAGCAGTGTCCTAGCGGGCTACAATGAGCAGTTCTTC

v_gene: TRBV7-2
j_gene: TRBJ2-3
abundance: few
d_gene: .
CDR3aa: CASSFRTFDTDTQYF
CDR3nt: TGTGCCAGCAGCTTCAGGACTTTCGACACAGATACGCAGTATTTT

v_gene: TRBV6-5
j_gene: TRBJ2-1
abundance: many
d_gene: .
CDR3aa: CASSLDRRDNEQFF
CDR3nt: TGTGCCAGCAGTCTCGACAGGAGGGACAATGAGCAGTTCTTC

v_gene: TRBV27
j_gene: TRBJ2-3
abundance: many
d_gene: TRBD1
CDR3aa: CASSTQGQGVSDTQYF
CDR3nt: TGTGCCAGCAGCACCCAGGGACAGGGGGTGTCGGATACGCAGTATTTT

v_gene: TRBV4-1
j_gene: TRBJ2-1
abundance: once
d_gene: TRBD1
CDR3aa: CASGWTGANEQFF
CDR3nt: TGCGCCAGCGGCTGGACAGGGGCCAATGAGCAGTTCTTC

v_gene: TRBV6-5
j_gene: TRBJ2-1
abundance: .
d_gene: TRBD2
CDR3aa: CASSVLAGENNEQFF
CDR3nt: TGTGCCAGCAGTGTACTAGCGGGAGAGAACAATGAGCAGTTCTTC

v_gene: TRBV6-2/TRBV6-3
j_gene: TRBJ2-7
abundance: many
d_gene: TRBD2
CDR3aa: CASSYHPGLAYEQYF
CDR3nt: TGTGCCAGCAGTTACCATCCGGGACTAGCGTACGAGCAGTACTTC

v_gene: TRBV21-1
j_gene: TRBJ2-1
abundance: .
d_gene: .
CDR3aa: CASSKLDRDSPSSYNEQFF
CDR3nt: TGTGCCAGCAGCAAACTGGACAGGGATAGTCCGAGCTCCTACAATGAGCAGTTCTTC

v_gene: TRBV2
j_gene: TRBJ2-7
abundance: many
d_gene: TRBD2
CDR3aa: CASSEGLADGYEQYF
CDR3nt: TGTGCCAGCAGTGAAGGACTAGCGGATGGCTACGAGCAGTACTTC

v_gene: TRBV29-1
j_gene: TRBJ1-1
abundance: many
d_gene: .
CDR3aa: CSVVLQGNTEAFF
CDR3nt: TGCAGCGTTGTTCTCCAGGGTAACACTGAAGCTTTCTTT

v_gene: TRBV19
j_gene: TRBJ2-3
abundance: .
d_gene: TRBD2
CDR3aa: CASMVVAGSVADTQYF
CDR3nt: TGTGCCAGTATGGTGGTAGCGGGATCTGTGGCAGATACGCAGTATTTT

v_gene: TRBV24-1
j_gene: TRBJ2-1
abundance: many
d_gene: TRBD1
CDR3aa: CATAHRGSYNEQFF
CDR3nt: TGTGCCACCGCGCACAGGGGTTCCTACAATGAGCAGTTCTTC

v_gene: TRBV6-2/TRBV6-3
j_gene: TRBJ2-2
abundance: many
d_gene: .
CDR3aa: CASSYARRTGELFF
CDR3nt: TGTGCCAGCAGTTACGCCAGGAGGACCGGGGAGCTGTTTTTT

v_gene: TRBV6-2/TRBV6-3
j_gene: TRBJ2-6
abundance: many
d_gene: .
CDR3aa: CASRDTSGANVLTF
CDR3nt: TGTGCCAGCCGAGATACCTCTGGGGCCAACGTCCTGACTTTC

v_gene: TRBV19
j_gene: TRBJ1-1
abundance: .
d_gene: .
CDR3aa: CASSIGDGNTEAFF
CDR3nt: TGTGCCAGTAGTATAGGAGACGGGAACACTGAAGCTTTCTTT

v_gene: TRBV6-2/TRBV6-3
j_gene: TRBJ2-5
abundance: many
d_gene: .
CDR3aa: CASRDEAGETQYF
CDR3nt: TGTGCCAGCAGGGACGAAGCGGGAGAGACCCAGTACTTC

v_gene: TRBV4-1
j_gene: TRBJ1-1
abundance: many
d_gene: .
CDR3aa: CASSSIQGGAFF
CDR3nt: TGCGCCAGCAGTTCAATCCAGGGCGGCGCTTTCTTT

v_gene: TRBV29-1
j_gene: TRBJ2-7
abundance: .
d_gene: .
CDR3aa: CSVAGNGYEQYF
CDR3nt: TGCAGCGTTGCCGGGAACGGCTACGAGCAGTACTTC

v_gene: TRBV15
j_gene: TRBJ2-7
abundance: .
d_gene: TRBD2
CDR3aa: CATSRTSGSSYEQYF
CDR3nt: TGTGCCACCAGCAGAACTAGCGGTAGCTCCTACGAGCAGTACTTC

v_gene: TRBV5-1
j_gene: TRBJ1-5
abundance: .
d_gene: .
CDR3aa: CASSLGGVSNQPQHF
CDR3nt: TGCGCCAGCAGCTTGGGAGGAGTTAGCAATCAGCCCCAGCATTTT

v_gene: TRBV6-2/TRBV6-3
j_gene: TRBJ2-6
abundance: .
d_gene: .
CDR3aa: CASREGGSGANVLTF
CDR3nt: TGTGCCAGCAGGGAAGGAGGCTCTGGGGCCAACGTCCTGACTTTC

v_gene: TRBV30
j_gene: TRBJ1-2
abundance: few
d_gene: .
CDR3aa: CAYREGYGYTF
CDR3nt: TGTGCCTACAGGGAAGGCTATGGCTACACCTTC

v_gene: TRBV7-9
j_gene: TRBJ1-1
abundance: .
d_gene: .
CDR3aa: CASSLEALRAEAIF
CDR3nt: TGTGCCAGCAGCTTAGAGGCCCTCCGGGCTGAAGCTATCTTT

v_gene: TRBV7-9
j_gene: TRBJ2-2
abundance: many
d_gene: .
CDR3aa: CASSLIRGLTGELFF
CDR3nt: TGTGCCAGCAGCTTAATCCGGGGGCTCACCGGGGAGCTGTTTTTT

v_gene: TRBV6-2/TRBV6-3
j_gene: TRBJ1-1
abundance: many
d_gene: TRBD1
CDR3aa: CATNQYRGYTEAFF
CDR3nt: TGTGCCACAAATCAGTACAGGGGGTACACTGAAGCTTTCTTT

v_gene: TRBV29-1
j_gene: TRBJ2-3
abundance: many
d_gene: TRBD2
CDR3aa: CSVTGGDGDTQYF
CDR3nt: TGCAGCGTCACTGGGGGGGACGGAGATACGCAGTATTTT

v_gene: TRBV7-9
j_gene: TRBJ2-5
abundance: .
d_gene: .
CDR3aa: CAGGEEAQYF
CDR3nt: TGTGCCGGAGGGGAAGAGGCCCAGTACTTC

v_gene: TRBV5-1
j_gene: TRBJ2-5
abundance: .
d_gene: .
CDR3aa: CASSPGSGKETQYF
CDR3nt: TGCGCCAGCAGCCCCGGGTCGGGTAAGGAGACCCAGTACTTC

v_gene: TRBV7-2
j_gene: TRBJ2-7
abundance: many
d_gene: TRBD2
CDR3aa: CASSLPSGLGHEQYF
CDR3nt: TGTGCCAGCAGCTTACCTAGCGGGTTAGGTCACGAGCAGTACTTC

v_gene: TRBV6-6
j_gene: TRBJ1-5
abundance: .
d_gene: .
CDR3aa: CASSPTGGSQPQHF
CDR3nt: TGTGCCAGCAGTCCTACCGGGGGGAGTCAGCCCCAGCATTTT

v_gene: TRBV28
j_gene: TRBJ2-7
abundance: few
d_gene: .
CDR3aa: CASSFGGNPYEQYF
CDR3nt: TGTGCCAGCAGTTTTGGGGGAAACCCCTACGAGCAGTACTTC

v_gene: TRBV14
j_gene: TRBJ2-1
abundance: many
d_gene: .
CDR3aa: CASSLELAENEQFF
CDR3nt: TGTGCCAGCAGCCTCGAACTAGCAGAGAATGAGCAGTTCTTC

v_gene: TRBV29-1
j_gene: TRBJ2-1
abundance: many
d_gene: TRBD2
CDR3aa: CSVERTSGRIESYNEQFF
CDR3nt: TGCAGCGTTGAACGGACTAGCGGGAGGATCGAGTCCTACAATGAGCAGTTCTTC

v_gene: TRBV29-1
j_gene: TRBJ2-5
abundance: many
d_gene: TRBD2
CDR3aa: CSVRRLAGQETQYF
CDR3nt: TGCAGCGTCAGAAGACTAGCGGGACAAGAGACCCAGTACTTC

v_gene: TRBV12-3/TRBV12-4
j_gene: TRBJ1-2
abundance: many
d_gene: .
CDR3aa: CATDRGNYGYTF
CDR3nt: TGTGCCACGGACCGGGGTAACTATGGCTACACCTTC

v_gene: TRBV21-1
j_gene: TRBJ2-5
abundance: many
d_gene: .
CDR3aa: CASSKSRGKTQYF
CDR3nt: TGTGCCAGCAGCAAATCCAGGGGCAAGACCCAGTACTTC

v_gene: TRBV12-3/TRBV12-4
j_gene: TRBJ1-1
abundance: many
d_gene: TRBD1
CDR3aa: CASTQQGETEAFF
CDR3nt: TGTGCCAGCACCCAACAGGGGGAAACTGAAGCTTTCTTT

v_gene: TRBV5-4
j_gene: TRBJ1-1
abundance: .
d_gene: TRBD1
CDR3aa: CASSLGTGFLENTEAFF
CDR3nt: TGTGCCAGCAGCCTTGGGACAGGGTTTCTTGAGAACACTGAAGCTTTCTTT

v_gene: TRBV7-9
j_gene: TRBJ2-7
abundance: many
d_gene: .
CDR3aa: CASSSTSYEQYF
CDR3nt: TGTGCCAGCAGCTCTACCTCCTACGAGCAGTACTTC

v_gene: TRBV2
j_gene: TRBJ2-3
abundance: many
d_gene: .
CDR3aa: CASTRDPDTQYF
CDR3nt: TGTGCCAGCACTAGGGATCCAGATACGCAGTATTTT

v_gene: TRBV24-1
j_gene: TRBJ2-1
abundance: .
d_gene: .
CDR3aa: CAMKDPGGQEQFF
CDR3nt: TGTGCCATGAAAGACCCTGGCGGGCAGGAGCAGTTCTTC

v_gene: TRBV5-1
j_gene: TRBJ2-1
abundance: many
d_gene: TRBD2
CDR3aa: CASSLNSGGYNEQFF
CDR3nt: TGCGCCAGCAGCTTGAACAGCGGGGGATACAATGAGCAGTTCTTC

v_gene: TRBV29-1
j_gene: TRBJ1-1
abundance: many
d_gene: TRBD1
CDR3aa: CSAGQGLTEAFF
CDR3nt: TGCAGCGCCGGACAGGGGTTAACTGAAGCTTTCTTT

v_gene: TRBV29-1
j_gene: TRBJ2-1
abundance: many
d_gene: .
CDR3aa: CSVEWGVGNNEQFF
CDR3nt: TGCAGCGTTGAATGGGGGGTTGGGAACAATGAGCAGTTCTTC